These T cell receptor beta chains were read from a single sample in a study of shared clonotypes between healthy human individuals. TCRdb keeps only in-frame clones here, not all; method: immunoSEQ multiplex PCR. The table records 500,000 to 650,000 clones, roughly 72% of them present only once. The sample consisted of PBMCs. The receptors come from a woman aged 40 to 49 in good health. Some clones in this sample may be carry-over from other donors' samples. Both conserved end residues are part of each CDR3. A D gene is named only where the DNA matches it firmly. Expanded clones are given a class, and other clones once, few, many or no size at all.

clone_size	v_call	d_call	j_call	cdr3_aa	cdr3_nt
-	TRBV5-4	-	TRBJ2-3	CASSSGGDRADTQYF	TGTGCCAGCAGCTCCGGAGGTGATCGGGCGGATACGCAGTATTTT
-	TRBV15	-	TRBJ1-2	CATSRDRTDYGYTF	TGTGCCACCAGCAGAGATCGGACAGACTATGGCTACACCTTC
-	TRBV30	-	TRBJ1-5	CAWGKQSTQPQHF	TGTGCCTGGGGTAAACAATCGACTCAGCCCCAGCATTTT
-	TRBV7-8	TRBD2	TRBJ2-1	CASSPKAGVEHNEQFF	TGTGCCAGCAGTCCTAAAGCGGGAGTGGAACACAATGAGCAGTTCTTC
-	TRBV7-3	-	TRBJ2-3	CASSLLYVTDTQYF	TGTGCCAGCAGCTTACTCTATGTCACAGATACGCAGTATTTT
few	TRBV30	-	TRBJ2-1	CAWSRSIAYNEQFF	TGTGCCTGGAGCAGATCCATCGCCTACAATGAGCAGTTCTTC
-	TRBV21-1	-	TRBJ2-3	CASSKSGSSPYTDTQYF	TGTGCCAGCAGCAAATCCGGCAGTTCCCCCTACACAGATACGCAGTATTTT
-	TRBV5-1	TRBD1	TRBJ2-5	CASCPQGARETQYF	TGCGCCAGCTGCCCCCAGGGGGCCCGAGAGACCCAGTACTTC
-	TRBV7-9	TRBD1	TRBJ2-7	CASSLYAWGQGAGEQYF	TGTGCCAGCAGCCTTTACGCCTGGGGACAGGGGGCGGGGGAGCAGTACTTC
many	TRBV20-1	-	TRBJ1-4	CSALEEKLFF	TGCAGTGCCCTGGAGGAAAAACTGTTTTTT
-	TRBV6-1	-	TRBJ2-1	CASSEFRASLGNEQFF	TGTGCCAGCAGTGAATTTCGGGCCAGCCTAGGGAATGAGCAGTTCTTC
-	TRBV18	TRBD2	TRBJ2-1	CASSPFGLAGNEQFF	TGTGCCAGCTCACCATTTGGCCTAGCGGGCAATGAGCAGTTCTTC
-	TRBV5-1	TRBD2	TRBJ2-3	CASSLGSSGSSDTQYF	TGCGCCAGCAGCTTGGGCTCTAGCGGGAGTTCGGATACGCAGTATTTT
-	TRBV19	TRBD2	TRBJ2-7	CASSTSGSTHEQYF	TGTGCCAGTAGTACTAGCGGGAGTACCCACGAGCAGTACTTC
-	TRBV21-1	-	TRBJ1-2	CASSKGEPGLNGYTF	TGTGCCAGCAGCAAAGGGGAACCGGGTTTAAATGGCTACACCTTC
-	TRBV11-1	-	TRBJ1-4	CASSFGGTEKLFF	TGTGCCAGCAGCTTCGGGGGGACTGAAAAACTGTTTTTT
few	TRBV5-1	-	TRBJ2-1	CASSPPPRDRSGNEQFF	TGCGCCAGCAGCCCTCCCCCCAGGGATCGGAGTGGTAATGAGCAGTTCTTC
-	TRBV9	-	TRBJ1-1	CASSDRQTGGEAFF	TGTGCCAGCAGCGACCGACAGACGGGGGGTGAAGCTTTCTTT
-	TRBV9	-	TRBJ2-3	CASSEGSGRVTDTQYF	TGTGCCAGCAGCGAGGGGTCGGGGCGAGTCACAGATACGCAGTATTTT
-	TRBV5-5	-	TRBJ2-7	CASSLSTTNSYEQYF	TGTGCCAGCAGCTTGTCTACCACGAACTCCTACGAGCAGTACTTC
-	TRBV7-2	-	TRBJ1-1	CASSFAGNTEAFF	TGTGCCAGCAGCTTCGCTGGAAACACTGAAGCTTTCTTT
-	TRBV27	TRBD2	TRBJ2-2	CASGLAGFDTGELFF	TGTGCCAGCGGACTAGCGGGATTCGACACCGGGGAGCTGTTTTTT
many	TRBV28	-	TRBJ1-1	CASSLPASEAFF	TGTGCCAGCAGTTTACCAGCCTCTGAAGCTTTCTTT
few	TRBV4-3	-	TRBJ1-4	CASSIQFGGLEKLFF	TGCGCCAGCAGCATTCAATTTGGAGGGTTAGAAAAACTGTTTTTT
-	TRBV7-8	TRBD1	TRBJ1-1	CASSSMTGGGSEAFF	TGTGCCAGCAGCTCCATGACAGGGGGTGGATCTGAAGCTTTCTTT
-	TRBV28	TRBD1	TRBJ2-1	CASSPTTGGFNEQFF	TGTGCCAGCAGTCCAACGACAGGGGGGTTTAATGAGCAGTTCTTC
-	TRBV5-5	TRBD1	TRBJ1-1	CASSWEQGAGTEAFF	TGTGCCAGCAGCTGGGAGCAGGGGGCAGGCACTGAAGCTTTCTTT
few	TRBV5-4	TRBD2	TRBJ2-7	CASSSWTSGRGSEQYF	TGTGCCAGCAGCTCCTGGACTAGCGGGAGGGGTAGCGAGCAGTACTTC
-	TRBV7-3	-	TRBJ1-1	CASSLYGGQNTEAFF	TGTGCCAGCAGCTTATATGGGGGCCAGAACACTGAAGCTTTCTTT
-	TRBV7-6	-	TRBJ2-2	CASSLEDGAGELFF	TGTGCCAGCAGCTTAGAGGACGGGGCGGGGGAGCTGTTTTTT
-	TRBV19	-	TRBJ2-3	CFRQADTQYF	TGCTTTAGACAGGCAGATACGCAGTATTTT
-	TRBV11-3	TRBD2	TRBJ2-3	CASSRGRADTQYF	TGTGCCAGCAGCCGCGGGAGGGCTGATACGCAGTATTTT
many	TRBV11-2	TRBD2	TRBJ2-7	CASAGGAAPSYEQYF	TGTGCCAGTGCCGGGGGGGCCGCCCCCTCCTACGAGCAGTACTTC
few	TRBV30	-	TRBJ2-5	CAWDGFRGETQYF	TGTGCCTGGGATGGATTCAGAGGAGAGACCCAGTACTTC
once	TRBV27	-	TRBJ2-5	CASSLSWTKGETQYF	TGTGCCAGCAGTTTATCGTGGACTAAGGGGGAGACCCAGTACTTC
-	TRBV9	TRBD2	TRBJ2-7	CASSRQASGIYEQYF	TGTGCCAGCAGCCGGCAGGCTAGCGGGATCTACGAGCAGTACTTC
-	TRBV6-1	-	TRBJ2-2	CASSGSGLFTGELFF	TGTGCCAGCAGTGGAAGCGGGCTGTTCACCGGGGAGCTGTTTTTT
few	TRBV18	-	TRBJ2-1	CASSPLPGSVSRNEQFF	TGTGCCAGCTCACCGCTCCCCGGGAGTGTCTCGCGCAATGAGCAGTTCTTC
-	TRBV7-9	-	TRBJ1-1	CASSLVSEVAFF	TGTGCCAGCAGCTTGGTTTCAGAGGTGGCTTTCTTT
-	TRBV5-4	-	TRBJ2-6	CASSLPGAGANVLTF	TGTGCCAGCAGCTTGCCAGGGGCTGGGGCCAACGTCCTGACTTTC
-	TRBV5-1	-	TRBJ1-1	CASSLAGNLNTEAFF	TGCGCCAGCAGCTTGGCAGGGAATCTGAACACTGAAGCTTTCTTT
-	TRBV7-9	TRBD1	TRBJ2-5	CASSLWDRQETQYF	TGTGCCAGCAGCTTATGGGACAGGCAAGAGACCCAGTACTTC